This is a list of T cell receptor beta chains from one sample in a study of blood T cell repertoires in COVID-19. Using immunoSEQ multiplex PCR, the repertoire was profiled, and TCRdb retains in-frame clones only, with some absent. Of 300,000 to 400,000 clones in the sample, 65% to 90% were seen once. Sequencing was carried out using PBMCs or T cells enriched from blood (not recorded which). The receptors shown here come from a woman in her 40s with acute COVID-19. Both conserved end residues are part of each CDR3. A D gene is named only where the DNA matches it firmly. A row's size may be missing; if present it is once, few, many or a size class.

TGCGCCAGCAGCCAAGTTATAGGGGGTACTGCCTACGAGCAGTACTTC CASSQVIGGTAYEQYF TRBV4-3 - - TRBJ2-7
TGCGCCAGCAGCCAAGAGGTTCGGGGAACAGATACGCAGTATTTT CASSQEVRGTDTQYF TRBV4-3 - - TRBJ2-3
TGTGCCAGCAGTCGACAGGGGGATGGTTCCTACGAGCAGTACTTC CASSRQGDGSYEQYF TRBV9 - TRBD1 TRBJ2-7
TGTGCCAGCAGACCCGGGACAGGCCCTTACGAGCAGTACTTC CASRPGTGPYEQYF TRBV6-5 once TRBD1 TRBJ2-7
TGTGCCAGCAGCAAAGTGAGGGACTACGAGCAGTACTTC CASSKVRDYEQYF TRBV21-1 once - TRBJ2-7
TGTGCCAGCAGTTTTCAGGGCGGTTACAATGAGCAGTTCTTC CASSFQGGYNEQFF TRBV28 - - TRBJ2-1
TGTGCTAGTGGTTTCATACAGGGTAGCGGGAGGCTCTCCTACAATGAGCAGTTCTTC CASGFIQGSGRLSYNEQFF TRBV12-5 - TRBD2 TRBJ2-1
TGTGCCAGCAGCGTAGGGGGGACTAGCGGCACAGATACGCAGTATTTT CASSVGGTSGTDTQYF TRBV9 - TRBD2 TRBJ2-3
TGTGCCAGCTCCGGGACAGCTATACCTGGGGCCAACGTCCTGACTTTC CASSGTAIPGANVLTF TRBV9 - TRBD1 TRBJ2-6
TGCGCCAGCAGCCCCAACCCGGGACAGGGGGCGGGAAACACTGAAGCTTTCTTT CASSPNPGQGAGNTEAFF TRBV5-1 - TRBD1 TRBJ1-1
TGTGCCAGCAGCTTAGTACAGGGAAATTCACCCCTCCACTTT CASSLVQGNSPLHF TRBV7-2 few - TRBJ1-6
TGTGCCAGCAGTTCCGGGACAGGGGGTTATTCACCCCTCCACTTT CASSSGTGGYSPLHF TRBV27 - TRBD1 TRBJ1-6
TGCGCCAGCAGCCAAACACTGACAGGGGATGAAGCTTTCTTT CASSQTLTGDEAFF TRBV4-3 medium-sized TRBD1 TRBJ1-1
TGTGCCAGCTCCCGGGACAGCGGCAATCAGCCCCAGCATTTT CASSRDSGNQPQHF TRBV2 - TRBD1 TRBJ1-5
TGTGCCAGCTCGGAGCAGTATGCAACTAATGAAAAACTGTTTTTT CASSEQYATNEKLFF TRBV18 - - TRBJ1-4
TGCGCCAGCAGCCAAGACGGTGATACGCAGTATTTT CASSQDGDTQYF TRBV4-1 - - TRBJ2-3
TGTGCCAGCAGCCAGAGCGACCGATACACAGATACGCAGTATTTT CASSQSDRYTDTQYF TRBV11-3 - - TRBJ2-3
TGCGCCAGCAGCCTTAGACTATTAAGGGGGTTTGACGGGCCCGGGGAGCTGTTTTTT CASSLRLLRGFDGPGELFF TRBV4-3 - - TRBJ2-2
TGTGCCAGCAGCCGGGACAGGGGTATAGATACGCAGTATTTT CASSRDRGIDTQYF TRBV6-2/TRBV6-3 - TRBD1 TRBJ2-3
TGTGCCAGCAGCTTAGACAGACCCTTAAATCAGCCCCAGCATTTT CASSLDRPLNQPQHF TRBV7-9 - - TRBJ1-5
TGTGCCAGCTCACCTTACAGGGGGCATACTGAAGCTTTCTTT CASSPYRGHTEAFF TRBV18 - TRBD1 TRBJ1-1
TGTGCCAGCAGCCCTTTCGGCGGGAGCATCCAAGAGACCCAGTACTTC CASSPFGGSIQETQYF TRBV7-9 - TRBD2 TRBJ2-5
TGTGCCAGCAGCTTAATAGGTTTCGGGGGGTATACCGGGGAGCTGTTTTTT CASSLIGFGGYTGELFF TRBV7-6 - TRBD2 TRBJ2-2